This entry lists 26 T cell receptor beta chains sequenced from one sample in a study of T cell repertoires in cytomegalovirus infection. MiXCR, run by TCRdb on the reads, gives a single entry per CDR3 protein. The repertoire has about 190,000 distinct CDR3 sequences, roughly 28% of them found once; the top ten carry under 35%. The sample comprised PBMCs. These receptors were taken from a human donor in good health (CMV status not recorded). Some clones in this sample may be carry-over from other donors' samples.

This clonotype was seen many times. V and J are TRBV7-2 and TRBJ2-5; 13 nucleotides match TRBD2. Trimming cost V 5 bases and J 5 bases; bases outside gene matches: 8. CDR3 length: 16 amino acids. Germline V CDR1 and CDR2: SGHTA, FQGNSA. The CDR3 coding sequence is TGTGCCAGCAGCCGAAGACTAGCGGGGGGTTCGGAGACCCAGTACTTC. It codes for CASSRRLAGGSETQYF.

V gene TRBV2 combines with J gene TRBJ1-1, with D unresolved. Germline V gene data show CDR1 as SNHLY and CDR2 as FYNNEI. Trimming pared 4 bases from V and 1 base from J, leaving 13 bases between. The CDR3 is 15 amino acids. CDR3 nucleotide sequence: TGTGCCAGCAGTGCTGGATATGGCCCGAACACTGAAGCTTTCTTT. Translating it yields CASSAGYGPNTEAFF.

This CDR3 is CASSQGIRGDGYTF. The CDR3 nucleotides are TGCGCCAGCAGCCAAGGGATACGGGGAGATGGCTACACCTTC. The chain combines TRBV4-3 with TRBJ1-2; D is ambiguous. CDR1 LGHNA and CDR2 YSLEER come from the germline V gene. The CDR3 extends over 14 amino acids. V dropped 1 base and J dropped 6 bases, with 12 bases sitting between them.

The chain links TRBV20-1 to TRBJ1-6; D unclear. Germline V gene lookup returns CDR1 DFQATT and CDR2 SNEGSKA (reference sequence). The germline V and J ends were trimmed by 4 bases and 3 bases, with 13 bases remaining between them. This CDR3 has 15 residues. Written as DNA, the CDR3 is TGCAGTGCTAAGGGCCCCTCGGGCTATAATTCACCCCTCCACTTT. It encodes CSAKGPSGYNSPLHF.

This clonotype showed up many times. The CDR3 DNA reads TGTGCCAGCAGCTTAGCGATTAGCGGGATTTCCTACAATGAGCAGTTCTTC. Translation: CASSLAISGISYNEQFF. This chain links TRBV7-2 with TRBJ2-1; 8 bases align to TRBD2. V trimming: 0 bases; J trimming: 1 base; junction bases outside the gene matches: 5. The CDR3 extends over 17 amino acids. Germline CDR1 SGHTA, CDR2 FQGNSA. Full variable domain (missing parts from reference TRBV7-2 and TRBJ2-1): GAGVSQSPSNKVTEKGKDVELRCDPISGHTALYWYRQSLGQGLEFLIYFQGNSAPDKSGLPSDRFSAERTGGSVSTLTIQRTQQEDSAVYLCASSLAISGISYNEQFFGPGTRLTVL.

The CDR3 protein is CASSSEQGAEETQYF. In nucleotides, the CDR3 is TGTGCCAGCAGCAGCGAACAGGGGGCTGAGGAGACCCAGTACTTC. The chain carries TRBV7-8 and TRBJ2-5; 9 nucleotides agree with TRBD1. Germline V gives CDR1 SGHVS, CDR2 FQNEAQ. The CDR3 spans 15 residues. The ends lost 5 bases at V and 5 bases at J; junction bases unmatched: 9.

This chain connects TRBV5-1 to TRBJ2-7, with D unclear. V lost 0 bases, J lost 0 bases, and 7 bases lay in between. The CDR3 loop spans 14 amino acids. From germline, CDR1 is SGHRS and CDR2 YFSETQ. The CDR3 DNA reads as TGCGCCAGCAGCTTGGAGGGCAGCTCCTACGAGCAGTACTTC. This codes for CASSLEGSSYEQYF.

The gene calls are TRBV11-2 and TRBJ2-7; D is perhaps TRBD1 or TRBD2 (5 bases each). The CDR3 covers 14 residues. V was clipped by 7 bases and J by 0 bases, with 13 bases between them. Germline V gene sequence: CDR1 SGHAT, CDR2 FQNNGV. CDR3 DNA: TGTGCCAGCACCCCGGGGCTGAGCTCCTACGAGCAGTACTTC. This encodes CASTPGLSSYEQYF.

The chain has TRBV20-1 and TRBJ1-1; D possibly corresponds to TRBD1 (6 bases). From germline, CDR1 is DFQATT and CDR2 SNEGSKA (reference sequence). Trimming removed 1 base at V and 3 bases at J, with 15 bases between. The CDR3 contains 15 residues. Written as DNA, the CDR3 is TGCAGTGCTAGAGGCGCGGCAGGGGTCGACACTGAAGCTTTCTTT. Residues: CSARGAAGVDTEAFF.

The gene calls are TRBV27 and TRBJ2-1; D gene uncertain. V was cut by 1 base and J by 11 bases, with 18 bases left in between. CDR3 length: 15 amino acids. Germline V CDR1 and CDR2: MNHEY, SMNVEV (reference sequence). The CDR3 coding sequence is TGTGCCAGCAGTTTATGGATGGGTCTAGGGTCTCAGCAGTTCTTC. Protein: CASSLWMGLGSQQFF.

This clonotype has at least ten counts. The rearrangement joins TRBV7-8 to TRBJ1-2; D is undetermined. Germline CDR1 reads SGHVS; CDR2 reads FQNEAQ. The CDR3 runs to 15 residues. V lost 0 bases and J lost 2, with 10 bases in between. The CDR3 loop is CASSLADGSNYGYTF. CDR3 bases: TGTGCCAGCAGCTTAGCAGACGGCTCGAACTATGGCTACACCTTC. The variable domain in full, with the rest retrieved from reference TRBV7-8 and TRBJ1-2, is GAGVSQSPRYKVAKRGQDVALRCDPISGHVSLFWYQQALGQGPEFLTYFQNEAQLDKSGLPSDRFFAERPEGSVSTLKIQRTQQEDSAVYLCASSLADGSNYGYTFGSGTRLTVV.

This clonotype occurred a few times. This chain links TRBV20-1 with TRBJ2-4; the match to TRBD2 covers 13 bases. The CDR3 runs to 15 residues. Germline CDR1 is DFQATT and CDR2 is SNEGSKA (reference sequence). V trimming: 5 bases; J trimming: 6 bases; junction bases outside the gene matches: 7. The CDR3 loop is CSASRLAGGGNIQYF. DNA for the CDR3: TGCAGTGCTTCCCGACTAGCGGGGGGCGGAAACATTCAGTACTTC.

The CDR3 loop is CASSSGQASSTGTVETQYF. The CDR3 nucleotides read TGTGCCAGCAGCTCCGGACAGGCCTCTAGCACAGGGACCGTGGAGACCCAGTACTTC. The rearrangement links TRBV7-6 to TRBJ2-5, with 7 bases aligning to TRBD1. V dropped 4 bases and J dropped 5; count of bases not matched to a gene: 22. From germline, CDR1 is SGHVS and CDR2 FNYEAQ. This CDR3 is 19 amino acids long.

This clonotype was seen only a few times. DNA of the CDR3: TGCAGTGCTAGGGGACAGCTGAACACTGAAGCTTTCTTT. Its protein product is CSARGQLNTEAFF. This chain links TRBV20-1 with TRBJ1-1, with 7 bases fitting TRBD1. The CDR3 covers 13 residues. Germline V gene sequence: CDR1 DFQATT, CDR2 SNEGSKA (reference sequence). With 3 bases clipped from V and 0 bases from J, the junction kept 1 base outside the gene matches.

J is TRBJ1-5 and V is TRBV12-3 or TRBV12-4, with a weak D call TRBD1 (5 bases). The CDR3 sequence is 16 residues long. The ends were cut back, 6 bases at V and 1 base at J, with 16 bases in the middle. The CDR3 region has the DNA TGTGCCAGCAGGCCGTCGGGGGTGGGAAGCAATCAGCCCCAGCATTTT. This codes for CASRPSGVGSNQPQHF.

This clonotype showed up many times. The CDR3 spells CASSLRAGGQNEQYF. The CDR3 nucleotides are TGTGCCAGCAGCCTTCGTGCAGGGGGCCAAAACGAGCAGTACTTC. V gene TRBV11-2 combines with J gene TRBJ2-7; 8 bases align to TRBD1. The germline CDR1 and CDR2 sequences are SGHAT and FQNNGV. The CDR3 loop spans 15 amino acids. J lost 5 bases, V lost 5 bases, and 11 bases had no gene match.

The chain couples TRBV3-1 to TRBJ2-2; D unclear. V was trimmed by 8 bases and J by 3 bases, leaving 13 bases between them. The CDR3 runs 14 residues. CDR1 LGHDT and CDR2 YNNKEL come from the germline V gene (reference sequence). Here the CDR3 reads CASLSSQYTGELFF. The CDR3 region has the DNA TGTGCCAGCCTTTCTTCCCAATACACCGGGGAGCTGTTTTTT.

The table lists this clonotype with many counts. This chain joins TRBV12-3 or TRBV12-4 and TRBJ2-3, with D possibly being TRBD1 or TRBD2 (6 bases each). The CDR3 length is 15 residues. Trimming left V 7 bases short and J 6 bases short, with 20 bases between. CDR3 amino acids: CASTPDGGRRDTQYF. The CDR3 DNA follows: TGTGCCAGCACCCCCGATGGGGGGCGCAGGGATACGCAGTATTTT.

There are many counts of this clonotype. V and J are TRBV7-8 and TRBJ2-7; D tentatively reads TRBD1 or TRBD2 (6 bases each). The CDR3 has 13 amino acids. Germline V gene data show CDR1 as SGHVS and CDR2 as FQNEAQ. Trimming shortened V by 2 bases and J by 6 bases, and 11 bases separated the two germline ends. The CDR3 reads CASSLSPGAEQYF. Written as DNA, the CDR3 is TGTGCCAGCAGCTTAAGCCCGGGGGCCGAGCAGTACTTC.

This clonotype was recorded a few times. The chain uses TRBV10-2 and TRBJ1-2, with 8 bases lining up with TRBD1. The CDR3 sequence is 13 residues long. Trimming cost V 6 bases and J 0 bases; bases outside gene matches: 0. Germline values: CDR1 WSHSY, CDR2 SAAADI. DNA of the CDR3: TGCGCCAGCAGGGACAGGGCTAACTATGGCTACACCTTC. It codes for CASRDRANYGYTF.

The chain employs TRBV29-1 and TRBJ2-7, with D possibly matching TRBD1 (5 bases). The CDR3 extends over 12 amino acids. With 4 bases removed from V and 1 base from J, the gap between germline ends came to 8 bases. Germline CDR1 SQVTM, CDR2 ANQGSEA. Here the CDR3 DNA reads TGCAGCGTTGGCCCAGGGTCCTACGAGCAGTACTTC. As protein: CSVGPGSYEQYF.

This chain joins TRBV6-5 and TRBJ1-3; possible D gene TRBD1, 6 bases. Germline V gene sequence: CDR1 MNHEY, CDR2 SVGAGI. This CDR3 comprises 15 residues. V gave up 2 bases and J gave up 3 bases, with 11 bases separating them. CDR3 sequence reads: CASSYEGVIGNTIYF. CDR3 in DNA: TGTGCCAGCAGTTACGAGGGGGTAATTGGAAACACCATATATTTT.

This clonotype was counted only a few times. This chain links TRBV7-8 with TRBJ1-5; TRBD1 might be the D (5 bases). Germline assignment: CDR1 SGHVS and CDR2 FQNEAQ. This CDR3 has 14 amino acids. V dropped 4 bases and J dropped 0 bases, with 7 bases sitting between them. The CDR3 DNA is TGTGCCAGCAGCTCACAGGTTAGCAATCAGCCCCAGCATTTT. The encoded protein is CASSSQVSNQPQHF.

In this sample, this clonotype turned up once. The CDR3 DNA reads as TGTGCCAGCAGCGGAGAAGCCGGGACCTCTAACTATGGCTACACCTTC. Translated: CASSGEAGTSNYGYTF. The gene calls are TRBV9 and TRBJ1-2; TRBD1 might be the D (5 bases). This CDR3 comprises 16 residues. Germline CDR1 SGDLS, CDR2 YYNGEE. Trimming cost V 3 bases and J 0 bases, with 15 bases left between them.

The CDR3 protein is CASSLTSGGGNTGELFF. The CDR3 nucleotides are TGTGCCAGCAGCCTGACTAGCGGGGGGGGAAACACCGGGGAGCTGTTTTTT. The chain combines TRBV4-2 with TRBJ2-2; 14 bases match TRBD2. Looked up from germline, CDR1 is LGHNA and CDR2 is YNFKEQ. The CDR3 is made up of 17 amino acids. With V trimmed by 4 bases and J by 2 bases, 3 bases remained unmatched.

This clonotype occurred a few times. V usage is TRBV7-8 and J usage is TRBJ1-1, with a tentative D call TRBD1 (5 bases). Germline CDR1 is SGHVS and CDR2 is FQNEAQ. CDR3 length: 14 residues. V was trimmed by 4 bases and J by 2 bases, leaving 11 bases between them. CDR3 amino acids: CASSSRQLNTEAFF. CDR3 DNA sequence: TGTGCCAGCAGCTCTCGACAGCTTAACACTGAAGCTTTCTTT.